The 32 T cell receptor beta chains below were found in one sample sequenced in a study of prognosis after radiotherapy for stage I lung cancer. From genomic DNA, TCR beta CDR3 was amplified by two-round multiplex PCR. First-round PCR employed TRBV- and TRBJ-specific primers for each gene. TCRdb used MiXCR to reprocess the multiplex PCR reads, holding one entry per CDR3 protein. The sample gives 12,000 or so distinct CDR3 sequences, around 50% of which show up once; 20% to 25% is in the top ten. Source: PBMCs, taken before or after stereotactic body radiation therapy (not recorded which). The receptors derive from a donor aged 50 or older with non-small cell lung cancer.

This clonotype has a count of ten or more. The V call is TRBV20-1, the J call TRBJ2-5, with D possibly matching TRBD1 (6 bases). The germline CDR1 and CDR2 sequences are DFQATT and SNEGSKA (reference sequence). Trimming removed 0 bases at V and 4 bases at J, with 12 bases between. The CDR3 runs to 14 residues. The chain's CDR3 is CSARDVQGGETQYF. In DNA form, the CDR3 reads TGCAGTGCTAGAGACGTACAGGGCGGAGAGACCCAGTACTTC.

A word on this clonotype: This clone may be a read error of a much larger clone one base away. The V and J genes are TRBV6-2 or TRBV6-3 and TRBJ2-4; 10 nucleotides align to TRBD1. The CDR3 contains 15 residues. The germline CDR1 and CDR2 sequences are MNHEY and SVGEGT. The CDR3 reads CSSSSQGQGSNIQYF. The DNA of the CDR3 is TGTTCCAGCAGTTCCCAGGGACAGGGGTCGAACATTCAGTACTTC.

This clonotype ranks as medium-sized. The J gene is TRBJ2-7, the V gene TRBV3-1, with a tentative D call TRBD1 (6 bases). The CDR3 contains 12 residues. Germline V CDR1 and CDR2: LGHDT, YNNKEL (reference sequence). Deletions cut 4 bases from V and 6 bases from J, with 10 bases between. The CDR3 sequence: CASSRDRREQYF. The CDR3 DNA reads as TGTGCCAGCAGCCGTGACAGGCGCGAGCAGTACTTC.

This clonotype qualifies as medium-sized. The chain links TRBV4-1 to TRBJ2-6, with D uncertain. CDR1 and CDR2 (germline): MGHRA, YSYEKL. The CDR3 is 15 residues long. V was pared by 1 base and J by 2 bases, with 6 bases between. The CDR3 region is CASSQGGAGANVLTF. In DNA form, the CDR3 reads TGCGCCAGCAGCCAAGGAGGAGCTGGGGCCAACGTCCTGACTTTC.

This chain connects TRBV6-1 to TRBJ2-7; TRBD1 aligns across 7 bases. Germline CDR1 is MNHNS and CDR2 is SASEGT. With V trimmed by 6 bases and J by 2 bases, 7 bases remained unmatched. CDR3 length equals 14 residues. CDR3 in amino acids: CASSSGTAAYEQYF. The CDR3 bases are TGTGCCAGCAGCTCCGGGACAGCAGCCTACGAGCAGTACTTC.

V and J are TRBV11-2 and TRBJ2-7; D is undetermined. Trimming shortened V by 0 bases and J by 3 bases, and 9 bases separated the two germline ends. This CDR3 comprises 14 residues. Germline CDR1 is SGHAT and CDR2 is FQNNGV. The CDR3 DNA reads TGTGCCAGCAGCTTAGATCCCGTCGACTACGAGCAGTACTTC. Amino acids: CASSLDPVDYEQYF.

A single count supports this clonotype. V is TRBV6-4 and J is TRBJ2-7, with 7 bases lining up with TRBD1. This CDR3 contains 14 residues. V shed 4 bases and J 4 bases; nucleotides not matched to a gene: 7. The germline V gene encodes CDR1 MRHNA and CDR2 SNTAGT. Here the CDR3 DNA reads TGTGCCAGCAGTGGACAGGGTGCTTGGTACGAGCAGTACTTC. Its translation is CASSGQGAWYEQYF.

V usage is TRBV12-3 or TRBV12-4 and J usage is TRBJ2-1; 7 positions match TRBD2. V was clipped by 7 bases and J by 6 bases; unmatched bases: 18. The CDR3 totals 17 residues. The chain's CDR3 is CASINAGTTASVNEQFF. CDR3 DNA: TGTGCCAGCATCAACGCCGGGACTACCGCCTCAGTCAATGAGCAGTTCTTC.

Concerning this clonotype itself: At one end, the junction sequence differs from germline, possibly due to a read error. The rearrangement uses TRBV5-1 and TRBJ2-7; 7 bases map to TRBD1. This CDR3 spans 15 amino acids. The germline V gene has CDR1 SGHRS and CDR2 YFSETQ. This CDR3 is CASSWGTAGSYEKYF. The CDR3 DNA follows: TGCGCCAGCAGCTGGGGGACAGCTGGATCCTACGAGAAGTACTTC.

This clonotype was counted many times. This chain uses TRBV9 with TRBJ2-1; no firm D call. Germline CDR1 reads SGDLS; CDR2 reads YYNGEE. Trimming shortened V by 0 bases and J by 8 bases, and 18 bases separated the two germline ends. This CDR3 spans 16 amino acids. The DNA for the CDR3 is TGTGCCAGCAGCGTAGGTTTGGCTGACATAATCCATGAGCAGTTCTTC. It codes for CASSVGLADIIHEQFF.

CDR3 bases: TGTGCCAGCAGCTCTAGAGGACGGGGGACATACAATGAGCAGTTCTTC. Amino acid sequence: CASSSRGRGTYNEQFF. The chain recombines TRBV11-2 with TRBJ2-1; TRBD1 or TRBD2 may be the D gene (6 bases each). Germline V gene sequence: CDR1 SGHAT, CDR2 FQNNGV. Trimming stripped 4 bases from V and 4 bases from J, with 17 bases between. The CDR3 contains 16 residues.

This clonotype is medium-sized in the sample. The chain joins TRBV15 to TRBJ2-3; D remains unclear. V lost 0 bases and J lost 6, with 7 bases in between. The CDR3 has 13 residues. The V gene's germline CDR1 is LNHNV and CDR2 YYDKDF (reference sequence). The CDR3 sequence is CATSREPRDTQYF. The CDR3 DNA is TGTGCCACCAGCAGAGAACCACGCGATACGCAGTATTTT.

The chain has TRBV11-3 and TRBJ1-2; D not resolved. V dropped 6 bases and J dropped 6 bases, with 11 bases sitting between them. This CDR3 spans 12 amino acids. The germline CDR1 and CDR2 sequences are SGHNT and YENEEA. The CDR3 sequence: CASSSGRDGYTF. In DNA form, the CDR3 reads TGTGCCAGCAGTTCCGGACGGGATGGCTACACCTTC.

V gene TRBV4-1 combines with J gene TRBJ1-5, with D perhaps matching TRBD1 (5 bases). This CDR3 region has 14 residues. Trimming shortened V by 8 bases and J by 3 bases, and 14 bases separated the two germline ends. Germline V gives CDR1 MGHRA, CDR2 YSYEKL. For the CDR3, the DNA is TGCGCCAGCCGCGAGGGACTCTACAATCAGCCCCAGCATTTT. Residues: CASREGLYNQPQHF.

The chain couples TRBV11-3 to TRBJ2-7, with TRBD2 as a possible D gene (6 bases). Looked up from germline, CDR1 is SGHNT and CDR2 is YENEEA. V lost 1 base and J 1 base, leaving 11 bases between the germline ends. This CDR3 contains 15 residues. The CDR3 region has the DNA TGTGCCAGCAGCTTAGGGGGGGAACGTTCCTACGAGCAGTACTTC. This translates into CASSLGGERSYEQYF.

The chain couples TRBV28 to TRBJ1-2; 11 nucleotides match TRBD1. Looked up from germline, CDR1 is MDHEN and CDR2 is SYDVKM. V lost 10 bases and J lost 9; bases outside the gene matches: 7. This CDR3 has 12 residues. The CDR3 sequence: CAIGQGAFCYTF. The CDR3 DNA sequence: TGTGCCATCGGACAGGGGGCGTTCTGCTACACCTTC.

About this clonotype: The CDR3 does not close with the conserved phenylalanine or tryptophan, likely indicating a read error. The CDR3 region has the DNA TGTGCCAGTAACCCGGGGGCCTATGGCTACACCTTA. It is translated as CASNPGAYGYTL. The chain joins TRBV19 to TRBJ1-2; tentative D call: TRBD1 (6 bases). Germline loops: CDR1 LNHDA, CDR2 SQIVND (reference sequence). This CDR3 is built from 12 residues. V was shortened by 7 bases and J by 4 bases, with 10 bases between the two germline ends.

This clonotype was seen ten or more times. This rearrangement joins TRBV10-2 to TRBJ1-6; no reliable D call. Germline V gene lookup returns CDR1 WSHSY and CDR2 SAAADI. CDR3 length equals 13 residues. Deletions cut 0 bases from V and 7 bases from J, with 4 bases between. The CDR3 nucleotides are TGCGCCAGCAGTGAGTCTCCAAATTCACCCCTCCACTTT. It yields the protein CASSESPNSPLHF.

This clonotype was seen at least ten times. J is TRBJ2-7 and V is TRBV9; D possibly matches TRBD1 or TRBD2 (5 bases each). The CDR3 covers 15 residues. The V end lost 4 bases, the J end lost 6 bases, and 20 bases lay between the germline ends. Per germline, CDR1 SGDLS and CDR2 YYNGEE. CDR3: CASSPGRLVRSEQYF. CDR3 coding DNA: TGTGCCAGCAGCCCGGGGCGGTTAGTTCGATCCGAGCAGTACTTC.

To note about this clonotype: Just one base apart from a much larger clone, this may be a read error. CDR3 sequence reads: CASRQGRVETQYF. CDR3 coding DNA: TGTGCCAGCAGACAAGGTCGCGTTGAGACCCAGTACTTC. V gene TRBV14 combines with J gene TRBJ2-5; D is ambiguous. In germline, CDR1 is SGHDN, CDR2 FVKESK. CDR3 length equals 13 residues.

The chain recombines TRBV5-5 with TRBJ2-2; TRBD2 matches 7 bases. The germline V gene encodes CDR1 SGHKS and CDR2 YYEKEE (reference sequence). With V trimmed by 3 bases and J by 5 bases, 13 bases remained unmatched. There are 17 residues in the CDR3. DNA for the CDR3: TGTGCCAGCAGCTCTACCTTACGAGGCGGGGGTACCGGGGAGCTGTTTTTT. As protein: CASSSTLRGGGTGELFF.

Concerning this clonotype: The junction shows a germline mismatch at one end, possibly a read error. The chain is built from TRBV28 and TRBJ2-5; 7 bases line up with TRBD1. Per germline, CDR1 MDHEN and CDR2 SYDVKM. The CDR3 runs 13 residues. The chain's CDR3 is CASSEGQKETKYF. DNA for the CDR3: TGCGCCAGCAGCGAGGGACAGAAAGAGACCAAGTACTTC.

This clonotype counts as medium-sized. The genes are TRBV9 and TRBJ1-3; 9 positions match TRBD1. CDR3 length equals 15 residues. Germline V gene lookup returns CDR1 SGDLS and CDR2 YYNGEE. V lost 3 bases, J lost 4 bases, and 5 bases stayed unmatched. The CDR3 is CASSATDRGGNTIYF. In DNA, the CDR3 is TGTGCCAGCAGCGCAACGGACAGGGGAGGAAACACCATATATTTT.

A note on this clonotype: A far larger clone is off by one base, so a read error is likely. CDR3 DNA sequence: TGTGCCAGCAGTTCCTACCAGCGGGATGGCCTAGGTGAGCAGTTCTTC. Translation: CASSSYQRDGLGEQFF. This chain links TRBV6-1 with TRBJ2-1; 7 bases are a match to TRBD2. Germline V gives CDR1 MNHNS, CDR2 SASEGT. Trimming took 5 bases from V and 9 from J; bases not matched to a gene: 16. CDR3 length: 16 amino acids.

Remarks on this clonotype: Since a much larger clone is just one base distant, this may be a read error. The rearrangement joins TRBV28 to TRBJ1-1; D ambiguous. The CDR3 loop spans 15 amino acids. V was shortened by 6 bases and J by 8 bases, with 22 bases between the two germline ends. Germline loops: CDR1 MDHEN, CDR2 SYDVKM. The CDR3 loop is CASRPTGRGRTEAFF. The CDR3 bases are TGTGCCAGCAGACCCACTGGACGGGGAAGAACCGAAGCTTTCTTT.

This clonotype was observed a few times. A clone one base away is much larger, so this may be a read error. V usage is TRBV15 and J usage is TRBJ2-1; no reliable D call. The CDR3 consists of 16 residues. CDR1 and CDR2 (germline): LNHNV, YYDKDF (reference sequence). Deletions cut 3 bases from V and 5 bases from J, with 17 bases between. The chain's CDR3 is CATSSPQWRWNNEQFF. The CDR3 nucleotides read TGTGCCACCAGCAGCCCGCAGTGGCGGTGGAACAATGAGCAGTTCTTC.

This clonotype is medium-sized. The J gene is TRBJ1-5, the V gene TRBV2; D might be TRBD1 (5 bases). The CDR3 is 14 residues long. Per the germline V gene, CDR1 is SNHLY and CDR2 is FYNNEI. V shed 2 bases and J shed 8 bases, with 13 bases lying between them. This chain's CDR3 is CASSENHGAEPQHF. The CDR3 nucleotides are TGTGCCAGCAGTGAAAATCATGGGGCGGAGCCCCAGCATTTT.

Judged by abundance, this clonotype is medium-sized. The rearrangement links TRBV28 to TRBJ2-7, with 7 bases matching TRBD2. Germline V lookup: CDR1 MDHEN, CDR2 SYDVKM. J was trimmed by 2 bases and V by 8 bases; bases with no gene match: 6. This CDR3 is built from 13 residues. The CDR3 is CASRSGLTYEQYF. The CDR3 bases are TGTGCCAGCCGTAGCGGGCTAACCTACGAGCAGTACTTC.

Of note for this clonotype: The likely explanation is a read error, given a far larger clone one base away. The CDR3 region has the DNA TGTGCCAGCAGCTCCCTATCGGGAGTCTACAATGAGCAGTTCTTC. It translates to CASSSLSGVYNEQFF. V gene TRBV2 combines with J gene TRBJ2-1; maybe TRBD2 (6 bases). Germline V lookup: CDR1 SNHLY, CDR2 FYNNEI. The CDR3 runs to 15 residues. Deletions cut 6 bases from V and 3 bases from J, with 15 bases between.

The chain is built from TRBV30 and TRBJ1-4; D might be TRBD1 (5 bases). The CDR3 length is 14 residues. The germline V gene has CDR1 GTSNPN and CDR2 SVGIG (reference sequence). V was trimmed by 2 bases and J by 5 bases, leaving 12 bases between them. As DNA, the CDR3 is TGTGCCTGGAGTAGGGCAGGGCAAAATGAAAAACTGTTTTTT. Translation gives CAWSRAGQNEKLFF.

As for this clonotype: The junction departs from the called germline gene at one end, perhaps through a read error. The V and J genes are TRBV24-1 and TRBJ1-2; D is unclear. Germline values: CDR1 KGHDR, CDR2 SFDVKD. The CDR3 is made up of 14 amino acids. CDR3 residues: CAASDSGPNCGYTF. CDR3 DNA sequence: TGTGCCGCCAGTGACTCAGGACCGAACTGTGGCTACACCTTC.

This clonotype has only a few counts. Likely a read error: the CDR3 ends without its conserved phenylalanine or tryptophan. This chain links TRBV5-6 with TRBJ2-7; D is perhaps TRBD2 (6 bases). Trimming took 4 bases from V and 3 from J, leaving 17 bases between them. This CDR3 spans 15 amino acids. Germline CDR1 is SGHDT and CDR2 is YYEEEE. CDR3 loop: CASSRLSARGYEQYL. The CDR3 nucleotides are TGTGCCAGCAGCCGGTTATCGGCGCGGGGCTACGAGCAGTACCTC.